This T cell receptor beta chain was sequenced for a study of spatial heterogeneity in lung cancer. Specified time point: sample taken at primary tumor resection. Unsorted tumor, nontumor lung tissue or cryopreserved PBMC supplied the whole RNA. TCRdb reanalysed the 5' RACE reads using MiXCR and keeps one entry per CDR3 protein. The data hold a few thousand distinct CDR3 sequences, with roughly 28% observed a single time. This CDR3 has 15 residues. The germline V gene encodes CDR1 SNHLY and CDR2 FYNNEI. V lost 8 bases, J lost 4 bases, and 13 bases stayed unmatched. Judged by abundance, this clonotype is large (0.1 to 1%).

This receptor was obtained from a male donor with early-stage non-small cell lung cancer. This rearrangement joins TRBV2 to TRBJ2-7; 8 bases line up with TRBD1. The sequencing used PBMCs, collected at surgery. The CDR3 DNA is TGTGCCAGCGAAACTGGGGCAGGGGGCGGTTACGAGCAGTACTTC. Translation gives CASETGAGGGYEQYF.